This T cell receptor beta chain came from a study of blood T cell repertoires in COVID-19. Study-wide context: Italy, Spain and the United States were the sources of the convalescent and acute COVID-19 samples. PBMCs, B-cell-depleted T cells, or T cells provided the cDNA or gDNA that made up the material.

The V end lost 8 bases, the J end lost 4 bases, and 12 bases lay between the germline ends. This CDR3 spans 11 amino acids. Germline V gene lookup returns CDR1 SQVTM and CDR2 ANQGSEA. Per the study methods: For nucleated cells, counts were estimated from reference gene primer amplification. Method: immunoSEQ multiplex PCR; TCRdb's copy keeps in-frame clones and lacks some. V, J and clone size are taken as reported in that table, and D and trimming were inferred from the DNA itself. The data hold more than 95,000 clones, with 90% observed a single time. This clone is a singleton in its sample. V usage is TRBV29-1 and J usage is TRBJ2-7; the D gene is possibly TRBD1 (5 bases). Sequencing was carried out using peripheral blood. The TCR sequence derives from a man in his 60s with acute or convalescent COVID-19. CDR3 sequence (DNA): TGCAGCCCAACAAGGGGATACGAGCAGTACGTC. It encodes CSPTRGYEQYV.